The subject of this entry is one T cell receptor beta chain. Its antigen is unidentified. This entry belongs to a study of cytomegalovirus exposure and HLA in healthy donors. Findings of the study overall: Per a later analysis, 18,000 or so TCR beta sequences showed association with HLA alleles at 0.05 false discovery rate. As was reported, the HLA-A and HLA-B alleles of most subjects were accurately predicted from TCR beta sequences.

The V gene end was trimmed by 4 bases and the J gene end by 6 bases; junction bases not matched to a gene: 6. CDR3 length equals 14 residues. Germline V CDR1 and CDR2: SGHNT, YYREEE (reference sequence). As for the donors, each was a healthy bone marrow donor. PCR primers comprised 60 Vbeta and 13 Jbeta primers. As handled by the study authors: In a later analysis, of approximately 81 million unique beta chains, about 12 million appeared in at least two donors. Clones were read by immunoSEQ multiplex PCR, and TCRdb kept only the in-frame ones, dropping some. V, J and clone size were drawn from that table, and D and trimming were deduced from the DNA. The data hold some 91,000 clones, with 78% observed a single time.

V and J are TRBV5-4 and TRBJ1-1, with 10 bases aligning to TRBD1. This sequence was found in a woman between 55 and 75 years old in good health and CMV-seronegative. Sequenced material: PBMCs. As DNA, the CDR3 is TGTGCCAGCAGCGTGACAGGGGGCGAAGCTGAAGCTTTCTTT. It is translated as CASSVTGGEAEAFF.